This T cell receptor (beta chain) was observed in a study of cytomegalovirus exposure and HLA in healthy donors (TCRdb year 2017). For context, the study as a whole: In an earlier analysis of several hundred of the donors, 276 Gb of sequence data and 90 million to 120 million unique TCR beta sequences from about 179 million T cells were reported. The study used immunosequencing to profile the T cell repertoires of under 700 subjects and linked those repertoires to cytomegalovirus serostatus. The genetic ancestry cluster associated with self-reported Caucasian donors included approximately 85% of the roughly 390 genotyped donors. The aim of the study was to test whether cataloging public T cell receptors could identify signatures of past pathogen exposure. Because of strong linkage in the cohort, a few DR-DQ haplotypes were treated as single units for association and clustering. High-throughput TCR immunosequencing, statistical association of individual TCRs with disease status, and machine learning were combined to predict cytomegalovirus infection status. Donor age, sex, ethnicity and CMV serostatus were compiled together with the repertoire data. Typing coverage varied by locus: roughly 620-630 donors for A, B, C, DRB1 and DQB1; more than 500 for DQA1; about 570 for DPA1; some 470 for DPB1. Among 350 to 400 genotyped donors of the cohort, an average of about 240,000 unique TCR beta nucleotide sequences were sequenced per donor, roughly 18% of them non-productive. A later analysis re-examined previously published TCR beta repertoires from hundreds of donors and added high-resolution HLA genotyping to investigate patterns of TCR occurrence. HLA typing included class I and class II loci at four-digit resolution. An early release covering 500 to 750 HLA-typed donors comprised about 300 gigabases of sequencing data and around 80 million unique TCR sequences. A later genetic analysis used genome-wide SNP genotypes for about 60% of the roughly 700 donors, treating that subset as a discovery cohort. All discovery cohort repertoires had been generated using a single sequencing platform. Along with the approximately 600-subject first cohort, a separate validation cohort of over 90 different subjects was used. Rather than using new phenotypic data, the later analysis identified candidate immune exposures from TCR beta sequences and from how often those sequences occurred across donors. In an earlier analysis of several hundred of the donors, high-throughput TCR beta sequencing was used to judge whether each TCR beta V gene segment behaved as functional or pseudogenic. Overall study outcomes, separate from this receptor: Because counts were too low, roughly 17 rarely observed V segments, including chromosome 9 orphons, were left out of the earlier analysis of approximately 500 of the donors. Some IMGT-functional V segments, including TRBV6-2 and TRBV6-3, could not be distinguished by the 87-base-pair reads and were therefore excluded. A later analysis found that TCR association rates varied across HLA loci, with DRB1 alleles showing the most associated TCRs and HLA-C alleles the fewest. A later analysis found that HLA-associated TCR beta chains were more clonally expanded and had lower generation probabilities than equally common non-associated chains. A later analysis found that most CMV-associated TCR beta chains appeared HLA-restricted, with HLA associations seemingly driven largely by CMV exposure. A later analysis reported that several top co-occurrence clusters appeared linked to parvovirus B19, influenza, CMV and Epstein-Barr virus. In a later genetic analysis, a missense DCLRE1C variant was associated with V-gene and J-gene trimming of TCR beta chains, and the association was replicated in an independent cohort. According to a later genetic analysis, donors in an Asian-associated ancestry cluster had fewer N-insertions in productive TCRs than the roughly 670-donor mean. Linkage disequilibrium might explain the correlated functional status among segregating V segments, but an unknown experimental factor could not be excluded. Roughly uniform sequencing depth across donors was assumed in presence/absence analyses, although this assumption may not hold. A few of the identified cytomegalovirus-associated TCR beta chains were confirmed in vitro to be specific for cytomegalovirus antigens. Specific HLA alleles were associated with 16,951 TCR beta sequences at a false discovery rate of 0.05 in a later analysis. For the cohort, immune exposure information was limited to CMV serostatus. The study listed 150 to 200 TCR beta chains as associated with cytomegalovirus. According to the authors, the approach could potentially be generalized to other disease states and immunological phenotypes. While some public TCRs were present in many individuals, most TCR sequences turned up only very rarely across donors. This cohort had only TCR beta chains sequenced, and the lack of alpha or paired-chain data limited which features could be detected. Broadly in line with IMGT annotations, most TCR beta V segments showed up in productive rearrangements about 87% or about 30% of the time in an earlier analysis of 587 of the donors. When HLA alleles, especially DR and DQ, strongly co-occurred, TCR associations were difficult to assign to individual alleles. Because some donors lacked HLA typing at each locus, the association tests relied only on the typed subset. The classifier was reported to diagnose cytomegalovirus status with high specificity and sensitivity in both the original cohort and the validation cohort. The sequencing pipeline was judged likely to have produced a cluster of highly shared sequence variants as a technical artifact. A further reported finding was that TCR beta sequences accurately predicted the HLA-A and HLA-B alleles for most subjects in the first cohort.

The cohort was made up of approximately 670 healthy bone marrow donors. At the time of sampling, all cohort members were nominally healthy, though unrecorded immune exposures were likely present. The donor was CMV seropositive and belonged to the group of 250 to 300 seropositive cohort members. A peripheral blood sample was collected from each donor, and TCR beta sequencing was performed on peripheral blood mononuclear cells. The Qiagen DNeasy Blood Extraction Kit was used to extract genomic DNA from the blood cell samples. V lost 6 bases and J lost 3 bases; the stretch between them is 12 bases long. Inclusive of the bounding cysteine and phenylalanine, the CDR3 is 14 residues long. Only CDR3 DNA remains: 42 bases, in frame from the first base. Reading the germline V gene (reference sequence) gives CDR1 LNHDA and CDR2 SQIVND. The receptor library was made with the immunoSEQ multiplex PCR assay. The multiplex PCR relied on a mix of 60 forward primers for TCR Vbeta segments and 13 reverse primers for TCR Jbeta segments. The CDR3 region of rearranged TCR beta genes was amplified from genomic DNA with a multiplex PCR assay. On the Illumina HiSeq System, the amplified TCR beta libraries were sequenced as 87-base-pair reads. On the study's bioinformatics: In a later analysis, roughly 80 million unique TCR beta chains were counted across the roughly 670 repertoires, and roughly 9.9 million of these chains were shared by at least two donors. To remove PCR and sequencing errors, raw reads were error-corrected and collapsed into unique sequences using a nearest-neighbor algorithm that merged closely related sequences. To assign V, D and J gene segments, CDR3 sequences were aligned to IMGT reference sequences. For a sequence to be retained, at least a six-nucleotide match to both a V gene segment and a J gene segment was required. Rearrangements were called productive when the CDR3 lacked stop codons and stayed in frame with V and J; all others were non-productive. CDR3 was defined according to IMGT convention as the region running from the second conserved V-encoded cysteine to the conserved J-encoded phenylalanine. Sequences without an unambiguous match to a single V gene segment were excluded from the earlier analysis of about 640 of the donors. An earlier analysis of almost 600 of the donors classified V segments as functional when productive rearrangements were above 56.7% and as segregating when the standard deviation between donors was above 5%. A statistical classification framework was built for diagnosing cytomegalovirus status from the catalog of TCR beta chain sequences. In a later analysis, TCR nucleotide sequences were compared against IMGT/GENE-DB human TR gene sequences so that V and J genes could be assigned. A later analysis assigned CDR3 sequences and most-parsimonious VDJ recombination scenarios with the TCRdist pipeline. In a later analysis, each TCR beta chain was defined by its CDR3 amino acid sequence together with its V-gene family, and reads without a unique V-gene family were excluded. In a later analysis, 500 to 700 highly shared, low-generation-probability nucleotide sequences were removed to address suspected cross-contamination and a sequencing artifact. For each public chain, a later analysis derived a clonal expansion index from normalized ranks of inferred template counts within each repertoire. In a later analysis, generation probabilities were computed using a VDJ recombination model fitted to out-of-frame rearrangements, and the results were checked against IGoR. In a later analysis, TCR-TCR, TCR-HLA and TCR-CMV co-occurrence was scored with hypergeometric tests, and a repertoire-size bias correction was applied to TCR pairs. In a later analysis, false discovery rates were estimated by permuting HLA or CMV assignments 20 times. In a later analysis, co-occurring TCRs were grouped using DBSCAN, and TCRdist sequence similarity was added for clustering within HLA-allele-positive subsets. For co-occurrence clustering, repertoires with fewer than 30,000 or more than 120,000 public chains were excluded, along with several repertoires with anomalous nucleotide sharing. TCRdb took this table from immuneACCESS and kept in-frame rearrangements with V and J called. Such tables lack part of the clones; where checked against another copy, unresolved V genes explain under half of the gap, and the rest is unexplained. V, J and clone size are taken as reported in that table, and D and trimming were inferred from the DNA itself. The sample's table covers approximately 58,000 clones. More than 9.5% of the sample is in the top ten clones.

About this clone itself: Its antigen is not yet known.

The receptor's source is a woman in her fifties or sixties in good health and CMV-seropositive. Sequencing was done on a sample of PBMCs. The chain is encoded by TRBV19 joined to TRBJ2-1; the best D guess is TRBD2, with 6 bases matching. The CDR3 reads CASRGAGSYNEQFF. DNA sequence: TGTGCCAGTAGAGGTGCGGGAAGCTACAATGAGCAGTTCTTC.